Each of the 27 T cell receptor beta chains below was sequenced from the same sample in a study of blood T cells in healthy people across ages. A second PCR of 7 to 11 cycles used a sample-barcoded 5' primer and a J-beta primer mix. One entry per CDR3 protein results from TCRdb running MiXCR on the 5' RACE reads. Of 790,000 or so distinct CDR3 sequences detected, approximately 60% appear once; the ten largest clones hold under 30%. Sequencing was done on a sample of blood. All receptors derive from a middle-aged man in good health.

The V call is TRBV7-2, the J call TRBJ2-3; TRBD1 matches at 7 bases. CDR1 and CDR2 (germline): SGHTA, FQGNSA. V trimming: 1 base; J trimming: 4 bases; junction bases outside the gene matches: 8. This CDR3 comprises 16 residues. The CDR3 nucleotides read TGTGCCAGCAGCTTAGGCCACAGGGGTTCGCCAGATACGCAGTATTTT. It specifies CASSLGHRGSPDTQYF.

The table lists this clonotype with a count of one. The chain carries TRBV20-1 and TRBJ2-7; 7 nucleotides align to TRBD1. This CDR3 is 14 amino acids long. J lost 3 bases, V lost 3 bases, and 8 bases had no gene match. The V gene's germline CDR1 is DFQATT and CDR2 SNEGSKA (reference sequence). The CDR3 nucleotides are TGCAGTGCTAGCTCTAGAGGGGGCTTCTACGAGCAGTACTTC. Residues: CSASSRGGFYEQYF.

The chain employs TRBV21-1 and TRBJ2-5; the table names TRBD2, a call not compared with the DNA. The J call may be mistaken, given a closer DNA end match to TRBJ2-7. TRBV21-1 is labeled a pseudogene. CDR3 length: 19 amino acids. In nucleotides, the CDR3 is TGTGCCAGCACCCAAGTGGGGGCTAGCGGGAGGCCTGCGGTCTTCGAGCAGTACTTC. Its protein is CASTQVGASGRPAVFEQYF.

The chain employs TRBV14 and TRBJ2-1; tentatively, D is TRBD1 or TRBD2 (5 bases each). Germline CDR1 is SGHDN and CDR2 is FVKESK. The CDR3 covers 14 residues. Deletions cut 0 bases from V and 7 bases from J, with 10 bases between. The CDR3 bases are TGTGCCAGCAGCCAAGATTGGGGGAGAAATGAGCAGTTCTTC. This encodes CASSQDWGRNEQFF.

The rearrangement joins TRBV7-2 to TRBJ2-1; D gene uncertain. V lost 1 base to trimming and J lost 10 bases, with 17 bases between them. The CDR3 length is 15 residues. Germline V gene data show CDR1 as SGHTA and CDR2 as FQGNSA. The CDR3, as DNA: TGTGCCAGCAGCTTAGGGTCGGGCCACTCCTCGGAGCAGTTCTTC. Residues: CASSLGSGHSSEQFF.

The chain uses TRBV19 and TRBJ2-1; D is unresolved. This CDR3 has 13 amino acids. The V end was cut by 0 bases, the J end by 11 bases, with 11 bases between. Germline V lookup: CDR1 LNHDA, CDR2 SQIVND (reference sequence). In nucleotides, the CDR3 is TGTGCCAGTAGTATAGATCAAGCCAGAAAGCAGTTCTTC. This translates into CASSIDQARKQFF.

The J gene is TRBJ1-6, the V gene TRBV18, with D tentatively TRBD1 (6 bases). Trimming took off 1 base at V and 10 bases at J, with 17 bases between the two ends. In germline, CDR1 is KGHSH, CDR2 LQKENI. This CDR3 has 16 amino acids. This CDR3 reads CASSPQTAGVRSPLHF. Here the CDR3 DNA reads TGTGCCAGCTCACCACAAACGGCAGGGGTAAGGTCACCCCTCCACTTT.

The chain recombines TRBV11-3 with TRBJ2-1; 8 bases are a match to TRBD1. The CDR3 loop spans 14 amino acids. The V segment lost 4 bases and the J segment 2 bases; nucleotides outside the gene matches: 1. CDR1 SGHNT and CDR2 YENEEA come from the germline V gene. The CDR3 region has the DNA TGTGCCAGCAGCTCGACAGGGGCCTACAATGAGCAGTTCTTC. It encodes CASSSTGAYNEQFF.

Worth noting for this clonotype: A much more abundant neighbour one base away suggests this may be a read error. The chain joins TRBV20-1 to TRBJ2-3; possible D gene TRBD2, 7 bases. The CDR3 length is 14 residues. V was shortened by 2 bases and J by 3 bases, with 12 bases between the two germline ends. Germline loops: CDR1 DFQATT, CDR2 SNEGSKA (reference sequence). CDR3 DNA: TGCAGTGCTAGACGAGCGGGGACAACAGATACGCAGTATTTT. Protein: CSARRAGTTDTQYF.

The CDR3 region has the DNA TGCGCCAGCAGCTTGGAAGGTCGGGGAGAATATGGCTACACCTTC. Residues: CASSLEGRGEYGYTF. The rearrangement links TRBV5-1 to TRBJ1-2; D not certain. The CDR3 consists of 15 residues. From germline, CDR1 is SGHRS and CDR2 YFSETQ. V lost 0 bases to trimming and J lost 5 bases, with 14 bases between them.

This clonotype was picked up a small number of times. V gene TRBV7-9 combines with J gene TRBJ1-2, with D possibly TRBD1 on 6 matching bases. The germline CDR1 and CDR2 sequences are SEHNR and FQNEAQ (reference sequence). Trimming took 2 bases from V and 8 from J, leaving 12 bases between them. The CDR3 has 13 amino acids. The CDR3: CASSLTGGQGYTF. Here the CDR3 DNA reads TGTGCCAGCAGCTTAACCGGGGGCCAGGGCTACACCTTC. Variable domain in full (rest from reference TRBV7-9 and TRBJ1-2): DTGVSQNPRHKITKRGQNVTFRCDPISEHNRLYWYRQTLGQGPEFLTYFQNEAQLEKSRLLSDRFSAERPKGSFSTLEIQRTEQGDSAMYLCASSLTGGQGYTFGSGTRLTVV.

The table lists this clonotype with a few counts. The CDR3: CASSLGPAYEQYF. The CDR3 nucleotides are TGTGCCAGCAGCTTAGGGCCAGCCTACGAGCAGTACTTC. V is TRBV11-2 and J is TRBJ2-7; no reliable D call. The V and J ends lost 1 base and 2 bases respectively, with 6 bases between them. The CDR3 extends over 13 amino acids. Germline loops: CDR1 SGHAT, CDR2 FQNNGV.

The V call is TRBV2, the J call TRBJ1-5; the D is unclear. Deletions cut 4 bases from V and 4 bases from J, with 8 bases between. Germline lookup yields CDR1 SNHLY and CDR2 FYNNEI. The CDR3 length is 13 residues. The CDR3 spells CASSGSENQPQHF. CDR3 coding DNA: TGTGCCAGCAGTGGATCGGAGAATCAGCCCCAGCATTTT.

This chain links TRBV7-2 with TRBJ2-5, with 7 bases matching TRBD2. V lost 5 bases to trimming and J lost 11 bases; unmatched junction nucleotides: 17. CDR1 and CDR2 from the germline V gene are SGHTA and FQGNSA. The CDR3 runs 15 residues. The CDR3 coding sequence is TGTGCCAGCAGCCCTGACTGGACTAGTGGGAATGAGCAGTACTTC. It encodes CASSPDWTSGNEQYF.

This clonotype was found many times. The V gene is TRBV5-6, the J gene TRBJ1-4; 8 positions agree with TRBD1. CDR1 and CDR2 (germline): SGHDT, YYEEEE. The CDR3 contains 15 residues. The ends lost 3 bases at V and 3 bases at J; junction bases unmatched: 4. The CDR3 loop reads CASSYGTGSNEKLFF. The CDR3 DNA reads as TGTGCCAGCAGCTACGGGACAGGTTCTAATGAAAAACTGTTTTTT. The whole variable domain, remainder taken from reference TRBV5-6 and TRBJ1-4, is DAGVTQSPTHLIKTRGQQVTLRCSPKSGHDTVSWYQQALGQGPQFIFQYYEEEERQRGNFPDRFSGHQFPNYSSELNVNALLLGDSALYLCASSYGTGSNEKLFFGSGTQLSVL.

The J gene is TRBJ1-2, the V gene TRBV29-1, with TRBD1 identical over 9 bases. J was trimmed by 7 bases and V by 5 bases; bases with no gene match: 5. The CDR3 covers 12 residues. Germline-derived CDR1 and CDR2 are SQVTM and ANQGSEA. In DNA, the CDR3 is TGCAGCGTTAACAGGGGGCAGGGTGGCTACACCTTC. It yields the protein CSVNRGQGGYTF.

The chain employs TRBV29-1 and TRBJ2-1, with 8 bases fitting TRBD2. The V gene end was trimmed by 3 bases and the J gene end by 4 bases; junction bases not matched to a gene: 5. From germline, CDR1 is SQVTM and CDR2 ANQGSEA. CDR3 length: 14 residues. The chain's CDR3 is CSVDAQRGYNEQFF. CDR3 DNA sequence: TGCAGCGTTGATGCCCAGCGGGGGTACAATGAGCAGTTCTTC.

This rearrangement joins TRBV4-3 to TRBJ2-6; TRBD1 aligns across 8 bases. CDR1 is LGHNA, CDR2 YSLEER, per germline. The CDR3 loop spans 16 amino acids. Unmatched junction bases numbered 4, after V lost 5 bases and J lost 1 base. The CDR3 sequence is CASSFRTGSGANVLTF. CDR3 DNA sequence: TGCGCCAGCAGCTTTCGGACAGGGTCTGGGGCCAACGTCCTGACTTTC.

This clonotype has only a few counts. V is TRBV5-1 and J is TRBJ2-3, with 13 positions matching TRBD2. The CDR3 loop spans 17 amino acids. Per the germline V gene, CDR1 is SGHRS and CDR2 is YFSETQ. V dropped 4 bases and J dropped 2; count of bases not matched to a gene: 7. This chain's CDR3 is CASSGGLAGSPTDTQYF. CDR3 coding DNA: TGCGCCAGCAGCGGGGGACTAGCGGGATCACCCACAGATACGCAGTATTTT.

The chain is built from TRBV6-6 and TRBJ2-1; TRBD2 matches at 8 bases. J lost 12 bases, V lost 4 bases, and 11 bases had no gene match. Germline CDR1 and CDR2: MNHNY and SVGAGI (reference sequence). The CDR3 length is 14 residues. The CDR3 loop reads CASSSIRAGDGQFF. Written as DNA, the CDR3 is TGTGCCAGCAGTTCCATTCGAGCGGGAGATGGGCAGTTCTTC.

The rearrangement joins TRBV18 to TRBJ2-5; D is uncertain. The tail of the sequence fits TRBJ2-1 better, so the J call may be wrong. This CDR3 has 12 amino acids. Germline V CDR1 and CDR2: KGHSH, LQKENI. The chain's CDR3 is CASSPGAETQFF. In nucleotides, the CDR3 is TGTGCCAGCTCCCCAGGTGCAGAGACCCAGTTCTTC.

CDR3 amino acids: CASSLTGQGFNEQYF. The CDR3 nucleotides are TGTGCCAGCAGTTTGACGGGACAGGGGTTCAACGAGCAGTACTTC. This rearrangement joins TRBV28 to TRBJ2-7; 10 bases match TRBD1. CDR3 length: 15 residues. V trimming: 3 bases; J trimming: 5 bases; junction bases outside the gene matches: 7. Germline-derived CDR1 and CDR2 are MDHEN and SYDVKM.

J is TRBJ2-3 and V is TRBV2; tentatively, D is TRBD1 or TRBD2 (5 bases each). Germline V lookup: CDR1 SNHLY, CDR2 FYNNEI. This CDR3 spans 13 amino acids. Trimming removed 11 bases from V and 0 bases from J, with 12 bases in between. The CDR3 here is CAGGKGSTDTQYF. The CDR3 DNA reads TGTGCCGGGGGAAAAGGGAGCACAGATACGCAGTATTTT.

The genes are TRBV7-2 and TRBJ2-6, with 7 bases aligning to TRBD2. The V gene's germline CDR1 is SGHTA and CDR2 FQGNSA. The junction had 9 bases not matched to a gene; V was cut back by 4 bases and J by 0 bases. This CDR3 comprises 18 residues. The CDR3 region has the DNA TGTGCCAGCAGCTCCCCGGGACTACCTAGCTCTGGGGCCAACGTCCTGACTTTC. Amino acids: CASSSPGLPSSGANVLTF.

This clonotype was seen only once. A read error may account for a junction end that differs from germline. The rearrangement links TRBV4-1 to TRBJ1-6; TRBD1 might be the D (5 bases). From germline, CDR1 is MGHRA and CDR2 YSYEKL. CDR3 length equals 15 residues. The CDR3 region is CASSQDRVENSPPHF. The CDR3 bases are TGCGCCAGCAGCCAAGACAGGGTAGAGAATTCACCCCCCCACTTT.

About this clonotype: The CDR3 ends on some other residue instead of the conserved phenylalanine or tryptophan, so this is likely a read error. This chain connects TRBV4-1 to TRBJ2-4, with 9 positions matching TRBD1. CDR3 length: 13 amino acids. V shed 4 bases, J shed 7 bases, and the junction held 2 bases outside the gene matches. From germline, CDR1 is MGHRA and CDR2 YSYEKL. The DNA for the CDR3 is TGCGCCAGCAGCCTAGACAGGGGGAACATTCAGTACTTA. Translation gives CASSLDRGNIQYL.

This rearrangement joins TRBV12-3 or TRBV12-4 to TRBJ1-4; weak D call: TRBD1 (6 bases). Deletions cut 3 bases from V and 0 bases from J, with 11 bases between. The CDR3 totals 16 residues. CDR3 coding DNA: TGTGCCAGCAGTTTTACAGGGCCCGCAACTAATGAAAAACTGTTTTTT. Protein product: CASSFTGPATNEKLFF.